The T cell receptor (beta chain) under discussion was sequenced for a study of T cell responses to AZD1222 COVID-19 vaccine. The overall study: Recipients boosted at about 4 weeks or about 12 weeks are pooled.

General observations from the study: Most donors were white British, females outnumbered males, and clonal diversity was possibly underestimated. Spike-spanning, vaccine-associated CD4 TCRs were dominant at 160-218 and 743-854. It was only five to seven AZD1222 recipients who were seropositive at baseline.

Clones were read by immunoSEQ multiplex PCR, and TCRdb kept only the in-frame ones, dropping some. The sample consists of some 97,000 clones, around nine tenths of them appearing once. Concerning this clone itself: Its specificity is not known.

This material consisted of peripheral blood, taken on day 0 of AZD1222 vaccination. This clonotype originated in an adult in good health.

This CDR3 is CASSLRGLGGTEAFF. In DNA form, the CDR3 reads TGTGCCAGCAGTCTCAGGGGGCTTGGGGGCACTGAAGCTTTCTTT. The chain has TRBV27 and TRBJ1-1, with 8 bases that match TRBD1. The CDR3 spans 15 residues. J lost 4 bases, V lost 5 bases, and 9 bases had no gene match. CDR1 is MNHEY and CDR2 is SMNVEV in the germline V gene (reference sequence).